These T cell receptor beta chains were read from a single sample in a study of CD8 T cells in ankylosing spondylitis. TCRdb re-called the 5' RACE reads with MiXCR, one entry per CDR3 protein. The sample contains about 250,000 distinct CDR3 sequences, 15% to 20% of which appear only once. Sequencing was carried out using blood, either unsorted or a sorted T cell fraction (not recorded which). Source of these receptors: a male donor with ankylosing spondylitis or in good health (not recorded which). The CDR3 runs from the conserved cysteine through the conserved F or W. Each record gives: clone size, D gene, J gene, V gene, CDR3 DNA, CDR3 protein. D genes are given only for firm matches. Some rows have no size entry. The others give once, few or many, or a class for an expanded clone.

clone_size: -; d_call: -; j_call: TRBJ1-5; v_call: TRBV27; cdr3_nt: TGTGCCAGCAGCCTCCCACGTAACTATAGCAATCAGCCCCAGCATTTT; cdr3_aa: CASSLPRNYSNQPQHF
clone_size: many; d_call: -; j_call: TRBJ1-2; v_call: TRBV2; cdr3_nt: TGTGCCAGCAGTGAAGCGGCACAGCCTCGACGACGGTATGGCTACACCTTC; cdr3_aa: CASSEAAQPRRRYGYTF
clone_size: few; d_call: -; j_call: TRBJ2-2; v_call: TRBV3-1; cdr3_nt: TGTGCCAGCAGCCAAGAACAGGGGATAGCGGGAGAGCTGTTTTTT; cdr3_aa: CASSQEQGIAGELFF
clone_size: few; d_call: -; j_call: TRBJ1-5; v_call: TRBV4-2; cdr3_nt: TGTGCCAGCAGCCCCGAACAGACTAATAGCAATCAGCCCCAGCATTTT; cdr3_aa: CASSPEQTNSNQPQHF
clone_size: few; d_call: TRBD1; j_call: TRBJ2-1; v_call: TRBV19; cdr3_nt: TGTGCCAGTAGTCAAGGGACAGGGGGGTTCAATGAGCAGTTCTTC; cdr3_aa: CASSQGTGGFNEQFF
clone_size: -; d_call: -; j_call: TRBJ1-5; v_call: TRBV12-3/TRBV12-4; cdr3_nt: TGTGCCAGCAGTTCCGCCGGGGCTTATAGCAATCAGCCCCAGCATTTT; cdr3_aa: CASSSAGAYSNQPQHF
clone_size: -; d_call: -; j_call: TRBJ2-2; v_call: TRBV7-9; cdr3_nt: TGTGCCAGCAGCGGGGACATCACCGGGGAGCTGTTTTTT; cdr3_aa: CASSGDITGELFF
clone_size: -; d_call: TRBD2; j_call: TRBJ2-5; v_call: TRBV12-3/TRBV12-4; cdr3_nt: TGTGCCAGCAGCTCCCTGGAGCGGGAGGGCCGGGAGACCCAGTACTTC; cdr3_aa: CASSSLEREGRETQYF
clone_size: few; d_call: TRBD1; j_call: TRBJ1-4; v_call: TRBV7-9; cdr3_nt: TGTGCCAGCAGCTTAGGGTTCGGGGGACAGGGGACGGAAAAACTGTTTTTT; cdr3_aa: CASSLGFGGQGTEKLFF
clone_size: many; d_call: TRBD1; j_call: TRBJ2-1; v_call: TRBV12-3/TRBV12-4; cdr3_nt: TGTGCCAGCGAAGGGGGCGACTATAATGAGCAGTTCTTC; cdr3_aa: CASEGGDYNEQFF
clone_size: -; d_call: -; j_call: TRBJ2-7; v_call: TRBV11-2; cdr3_nt: TGTGCCAGCAGCTTAGGGGTGGCTGCGAACTCCTACGAGCAGTACTTC; cdr3_aa: CASSLGVAANSYEQYF
clone_size: many; d_call: TRBD2; j_call: TRBJ2-3; v_call: TRBV9; cdr3_nt: TGTGCCAGCAGCGGCGCTAGCGGGAGCACAGATACGCAGTATTTT; cdr3_aa: CASSGASGSTDTQYF
clone_size: few; d_call: -; j_call: TRBJ2-5; v_call: TRBV6-2/TRBV6-3; cdr3_nt: TGTGCCAGCAGTTACTCGAGTTGGTTCCAAGAGACCCAGTACTTC; cdr3_aa: CASSYSSWFQETQYF
clone_size: -; d_call: -; j_call: TRBJ2-1; v_call: TRBV7-2; cdr3_nt: TGTGCCAGCAGCTCCGCCGGTTGGGGGAATGAGCAGTTCTTC; cdr3_aa: CASSSAGWGNEQFF
clone_size: few; d_call: TRBD1; j_call: TRBJ2-5; v_call: TRBV28; cdr3_nt: TGTGCCAGCAGTCCCACACCCGGGACAGGGGGACAGGAGACCCAGTACTTC; cdr3_aa: CASSPTPGTGGQETQYF
clone_size: -; d_call: -; j_call: TRBJ2-2; v_call: TRBV6-1; cdr3_nt: TGTGCCAGCGCCGCTTCCATCCCGACAGTATACACCGGGGAGCTGTTTTTT; cdr3_aa: CASAASIPTVYTGELFF
clone_size: few; d_call: -; j_call: TRBJ1-4; v_call: TRBV4-3; cdr3_nt: TGCGCCAGCAGTGATCGGGTTGGGGAAAAACTGTTTTTT; cdr3_aa: CASSDRVGEKLFF
clone_size: -; d_call: -; j_call: TRBJ2-7; v_call: TRBV6-5; cdr3_nt: TGTGCCACCGGGTTTTACGAGCAGTACTTC; cdr3_aa: CATGFYEQYF
clone_size: -; d_call: -; j_call: TRBJ1-6; v_call: TRBV20-1; cdr3_nt: TGCAGTGCGCAGGACTATAATTCACCCCTCCACTTT; cdr3_aa: CSAQDYNSPLHF
clone_size: many; d_call: TRBD2; j_call: TRBJ2-1; v_call: TRBV27; cdr3_nt: TGTGCCAGCAGCATGGGGGGGAGTTACAATGAGCAGTTCTTC; cdr3_aa: CASSMGGSYNEQFF
clone_size: -; d_call: TRBD2; j_call: TRBJ2-7; v_call: TRBV20-1; cdr3_nt: TGCAGTGCTAGCGCCGGGGGACTAGCGGACGAGCAGTACTTC; cdr3_aa: CSASAGGLADEQYF
clone_size: -; d_call: TRBD1; j_call: TRBJ1-2; v_call: TRBV20-1; cdr3_nt: TGCAGTGCTAGAGGCCTGACAGGGGGCGAGGATTATGGCTACACCTTC; cdr3_aa: CSARGLTGGEDYGYTF
clone_size: -; d_call: -; j_call: TRBJ1-4; v_call: TRBV7-9; cdr3_nt: TGTGCCAGCAGTTCAGTAGGAATCGCAACTAATGAAAAACTGTTTTTT; cdr3_aa: CASSSVGIATNEKLFF
clone_size: many; d_call: -; j_call: TRBJ2-3; v_call: TRBV7-2; cdr3_nt: TGTGCCAGCAGACCAGGGTATGCCACAGATACGCAGTATTTT; cdr3_aa: CASRPGYATDTQYF
clone_size: -; d_call: -; j_call: TRBJ2-1; v_call: TRBV29-1; cdr3_nt: TGCAGCGTTGTTGGCTACCGCTCCTACAATGAGCAGTTCTTC; cdr3_aa: CSVVGYRSYNEQFF
clone_size: few; d_call: -; j_call: TRBJ2-5; v_call: TRBV4-1; cdr3_nt: TGCGCCAGCAGCCGCTACCTCAGCTACCAAGAGACCCAGTACTTC; cdr3_aa: CASSRYLSYQETQYF
clone_size: many; d_call: TRBD1; j_call: TRBJ2-7; v_call: TRBV27; cdr3_nt: TGTGCCAGCAGAATGACAGGGATTTCCTACGAGCAGTACTTC; cdr3_aa: CASRMTGISYEQYF
clone_size: few; d_call: -; j_call: TRBJ2-7; v_call: TRBV20-1; cdr3_nt: TGCAGTGCTAGTGAGTCTGGAGAAAGCTCCTACGAGCAGTACTTC; cdr3_aa: CSASESGESSYEQYF
clone_size: -; d_call: -; j_call: TRBJ2-7; v_call: TRBV7-2; cdr3_nt: TGTGCCAGCAGCTTATTGACGGAGCAGTACTTC; cdr3_aa: CASSLLTEQYF
clone_size: few; d_call: -; j_call: TRBJ2-1; v_call: TRBV6-1; cdr3_nt: TGTGCCAGCAACCCCATGGGGTTTACCTACAATGAGCAGTTCTTC; cdr3_aa: CASNPMGFTYNEQFF
clone_size: -; d_call: -; j_call: TRBJ2-1; v_call: TRBV29-1; cdr3_nt: TGCAGCGCATTACAATCGGACCCCTACAATGAGCAGTTCTTC; cdr3_aa: CSALQSDPYNEQFF
clone_size: few; d_call: -; j_call: TRBJ2-1; v_call: TRBV7-2; cdr3_nt: TGTGCCAGCAGCTCGGGACCCCTTGAAGGGAATGAGCAGTTCTTC; cdr3_aa: CASSSGPLEGNEQFF
clone_size: -; d_call: -; j_call: TRBJ2-5; v_call: TRBV6-1; cdr3_nt: TGTGCCAGCAGTGAAGCTGGGGGGCTCCAAGAGACCCAGTACTTC; cdr3_aa: CASSEAGGLQETQYF
clone_size: few; d_call: TRBD1; j_call: TRBJ1-1; v_call: TRBV7-9; cdr3_nt: TGTGCCAGCAGCGCGCGACAGGGGGCCACTGAAGCTTTCTTT; cdr3_aa: CASSARQGATEAFF
clone_size: many; d_call: TRBD1; j_call: TRBJ1-4; v_call: TRBV12-3/TRBV12-4; cdr3_nt: TGTGCCAGCAGTTTTGGTGGGACAGGGATCGATGAAAAACTGTTTTTT; cdr3_aa: CASSFGGTGIDEKLFF
clone_size: few; d_call: -; j_call: TRBJ2-6; v_call: TRBV13; cdr3_nt: TGTGCCAGCAGCTTAGTGAGGGCCAACTCTGGGGCCAACGTCCTGACTTTC; cdr3_aa: CASSLVRANSGANVLTF
clone_size: once; d_call: -; j_call: TRBJ2-7; v_call: TRBV29-1; cdr3_nt: TGCAGCGTTGAAGATTATCGGGGACCTACTCTCGAGCAGTACTTC; cdr3_aa: CSVEDYRGPTLEQYF
clone_size: -; d_call: -; j_call: TRBJ1-5; v_call: TRBV12-3/TRBV12-4; cdr3_nt: TGTGCCAGCTTGAAGGGGGGCACTGACAATCAGCCCCAGCATTTT; cdr3_aa: CASLKGGTDNQPQHF
clone_size: -; d_call: -; j_call: TRBJ2-3; v_call: TRBV6-5; cdr3_nt: TGTGCCAGCAGTTACTTTCTAGGGGATACGCAGTATTTT; cdr3_aa: CASSYFLGDTQYF
clone_size: -; d_call: TRBD1; j_call: TRBJ1-4; v_call: TRBV12-3/TRBV12-4; cdr3_nt: TGTGCCAGCAGTCGGGACAGGGGGATGGAAGAAAAACTGTTTTTT; cdr3_aa: CASSRDRGMEEKLFF
clone_size: many; d_call: -; j_call: TRBJ2-1; v_call: TRBV27; cdr3_nt: TGTGCCAGCGCTGTCGGGTCCTACAATGAGCAGTTCTTC; cdr3_aa: CASAVGSYNEQFF
clone_size: few; d_call: -; j_call: TRBJ2-3; v_call: TRBV7-8; cdr3_nt: TGTGCCAGCAGCTCCTTAACAGATACGCAGTATTTT; cdr3_aa: CASSSLTDTQYF
clone_size: once; d_call: -; j_call: TRBJ2-1; v_call: TRBV6-4; cdr3_nt: TGTGCCAGCAGTGACTCTTGGGGTGTCAACAATGAGCAGTTCTTC; cdr3_aa: CASSDSWGVNNEQFF
clone_size: -; d_call: TRBD1; j_call: TRBJ2-5; v_call: TRBV2; cdr3_nt: TGTGCCAGCAGGGATCACAGGGGCGCCGAGACCCAGTACTTC; cdr3_aa: CASRDHRGAETQYF
clone_size: few; d_call: TRBD1; j_call: TRBJ2-5; v_call: TRBV2; cdr3_nt: TGTGCCATTGAAAAGACAGGGGGGGATAGGAAGACCCAGTACTTC; cdr3_aa: CAIEKTGGDRKTQYF
clone_size: once; d_call: -; j_call: TRBJ2-7; v_call: TRBV2; cdr3_nt: TGTGCCAGCAGTTGGCCCGTGGACGGGAACTACGAGCAGTACTTC; cdr3_aa: CASSWPVDGNYEQYF